These 15 T cell receptor beta chains were sequenced from one sample in a study of control samples from healthy donors and cancer patients. Measured with immunoSEQ multiplex PCR; TCRdb has only the in-frame clones, and not every one. This table has 160,000 or so clones, 80% to 95% appearing once. Sequencing was carried out using blood. The receptors were gathered from a woman in her twenties or thirties in good health.

This clone showed up just once. The chain joins TRBV28 to TRBJ2-7; 11 nucleotides line up with TRBD2. CDR1 MDHEN and CDR2 SYDVKM come from the germline V gene. The CDR3 is 17 amino acids. After removal of 0 bases from V and 3 bases from J, the junction contained 7 bases not matched to a gene. Here the CDR3 reads CASSLWDLAGGDYEQYF. The CDR3 DNA reads as TGTGCCAGCAGTTTATGGGACTTAGCGGGAGGGGACTACGAGCAGTACTTC. The variable domain in full, completed from reference TRBV28 and TRBJ2-7, reads DVKVTQSSRYLVKRTGEKVFLECVQDMDHENMFWYRQDPGLGLRLIYFSYDVKMKEKGDIPEGYSVSREKKERFSLILESASTNQTSMYLCASSLWDLAGGDYEQYFGPGTRLTVT.

V is TRBV4-1 and J is TRBJ1-4; D unresolved. The CDR3 sequence is 17 residues long. The V and J ends lost 6 bases and 0 bases respectively, with 17 bases between them. The V gene's germline CDR1 is MGHRA and CDR2 YSYEKL. The CDR3 DNA follows: TGCGCCAGCAGTTCCCTTGGTCGAGGTGCAACTAATGAAAAACTGTTTTTT. The encoded protein is CASSSLGRGATNEKLFF.

The chain carries TRBV4-1 and TRBJ2-2; TRBD1 might be the D (5 bases). The CDR3 sequence is 18 residues long. V was shortened by 0 bases and J by 5 bases, with 19 bases between the two germline ends. Germline values: CDR1 MGHRA, CDR2 YSYEKL. This chain's CDR3 is CASSQDTPQGRETGELFF. DNA of the CDR3: TGCGCCAGCAGCCAAGACACCCCGCAGGGCAGAGAAACCGGGGAGCTGTTTTTT.

This chain links TRBV6-2 or TRBV6-3 with TRBJ2-1; D remains unclear. CDR3 length: 15 residues. V was trimmed by 5 bases and J by 3 bases, leaving 14 bases between them. The germline V gene encodes CDR1 MNHEY and CDR2 SVGEGT. The DNA for the CDR3 is TGTGCCAGCAGTCCAAGACACGCAAACTACAATGAGCAGTTCTTC. It is translated as CASSPRHANYNEQFF.

The chain combines TRBV18 with TRBJ1-1; TRBD1 is a possible D gene (6 bases). The CDR3 sequence is 14 residues long. Germline lookup yields CDR1 KGHSH and CDR2 LQKENI. V lost 4 bases to trimming and J lost 0 bases, with 9 bases between them. This CDR3 reads CASSLQGLNTEAFF. The CDR3 DNA is TGTGCCAGCTCACTCCAGGGGTTGAACACTGAAGCTTTCTTT.

Details on this clone: The sample holds other DNA sequences that translate to the same CDR3. V gene TRBV28 combines with J gene TRBJ1-5; D is undetermined. CDR3 size: 14 residues. The germline CDR1 and CDR2 sequences are MDHEN and SYDVKM. V was cut by 3 bases and J by 1 base, with 7 bases left in between. CDR3 in amino acids: CASSFGVSNQPQHF. DNA for the CDR3: TGTGCCAGCAGTTTTGGGGTGAGCAATCAGCCCCAGCATTTT.

J is TRBJ1-2 and V is TRBV5-4; D not certain. Germline V gene lookup returns CDR1 SGHNT and CDR2 YYREEE (reference sequence). V lost 2 bases to trimming and J lost 5 bases, with 16 bases between them. The CDR3 is made up of 15 amino acids. CDR3 amino acids: CASSLLRQNLYGYTF. CDR3 bases: TGTGCCAGCAGCTTATTAAGGCAGAACCTATATGGCTACACCTTC.

The rearrangement links TRBV6-2 or TRBV6-3 to TRBJ2-7; 7 bases map to TRBD2. Trimming at V came to 2 bases and at J to 6 bases, leaving 4 bases not matched to a gene. Germline-derived CDR1 and CDR2 are MNHEY and SVGEGT. The CDR3 extends over 13 amino acids. The CDR3 DNA sequence: TGTGCCAGCAGTTACGGGACTAAGGTCGAGCAGTACTTC. It is translated as CASSYGTKVEQYF.

The genes are TRBV5-1 and TRBJ2-7; TRBD1 might be the D (6 bases). Trimming cost V 3 bases and J 1 base, with 14 bases left between them. Per germline, CDR1 SGHRS and CDR2 YFSETQ. The CDR3 has 15 amino acids. The CDR3 region has the DNA TGCGCCAGCAGCTCACCGGGACAAGGATCCTACGAGCAGTACTTC. This codes for CASSSPGQGSYEQYF.

The chain has TRBV5-1 and TRBJ2-5; D is unresolved. The CDR3 contains 17 residues. Looked up from germline, CDR1 is SGHRS and CDR2 is YFSETQ. V gave up 0 bases and J gave up 3 bases, with 18 bases separating them. CDR3 residues: CASSLVGGEVPKETQYF. For the CDR3, the DNA is TGCGCCAGCAGCTTGGTTGGCGGCGAAGTACCCAAAGAGACCCAGTACTTC.

This clone has a handful of counts. CDR3 loop: CASSWASQGSYEQYF. CDR3 sequence (DNA): TGTGCCAGCAGCTGGGCAAGTCAGGGCTCCTACGAGCAGTACTTC. The chain employs TRBV7-9 and TRBJ2-7, with D maybe TRBD1 (5 bases). Trimming took 4 bases from V and 0 from J, leaving 13 bases between them. Germline CDR1 is SEHNR and CDR2 is FQNEAQ (reference sequence). The CDR3 contains 15 residues.

This clone was recorded only once. V usage is TRBV11-2 and J usage is TRBJ1-2; tentatively, D is TRBD1 (5 bases). Trimming left V 5 bases short and J 8 bases short, with 18 bases between. The CDR3 runs 14 residues. In germline, CDR1 is SGHAT, CDR2 FQNNGV. The CDR3 DNA reads TGTGCCAGCAGCCCTCGACAGCGCCCATCGGGCTACACCTTC. Protein: CASSPRQRPSGYTF.

The chain uses TRBV7-9 and TRBJ1-4; 7 bases fit TRBD1. The trim removed 1 base at V and 14 bases at J, leaving 13 bases unmatched. The length of the CDR3 is 15 residues. CDR1 and CDR2 from the germline V gene are SEHNR and FQNEAQ (reference sequence). CDR3 nucleotide sequence: TGTGCCAGCAGCTTAGAGTCGGGCCCATGGGGACAGCTGTTTTTT. Its translation is CASSLESGPWGQLFF.

The chain carries TRBV7-3 and TRBJ2-1; 9 positions match TRBD2. Trimming at V came to 1 base and at J to 2 bases, leaving 3 bases not matched to a gene. The CDR3 extends over 16 amino acids. Germline CDR1 reads SGHTA; CDR2 reads FQGTGA. This chain's CDR3 is CASSLRGGRAYNEQFF. The CDR3 DNA is TGTGCCAGCAGCTTAAGGGGCGGGAGGGCCTACAATGAGCAGTTCTTC.

The V call is TRBV7-6, the J call TRBJ2-1; 12 bases line up with TRBD2. Trimming took 0 bases from V and 7 from J; bases not matched to a gene: 4. Per germline, CDR1 SGHVS and CDR2 FNYEAQ. This CDR3 is 16 amino acids long. CDR3 coding DNA: TGTGCCAGCAGCTTAGCGTCGACTAGCGGGAGAAATGAGCAGTTCTTC. As protein: CASSLASTSGRNEQFF.